This record covers a single T cell receptor (beta chain). These data belong to a study of shared clonotypes between healthy human individuals. Sequencing used immunoSEQ multiplex PCR; TCRdb keeps in-frame clones, though not all of them. Here the sample spans 2,500,000 or so clones, 85% to 95% being singletons. CDR3 length: 14 amino acids. V lost 6 bases and J lost 2; bases outside the gene matches: 4. The V gene's germline CDR1 is MGHRA and CDR2 YSYEKL. V usage is TRBV4-1 and J usage is TRBJ2-3; 8 bases fit TRBD1. Sequencing was done on a sample of naive CD4+ T cells from PBMCs. The subset denotes: CD45RA+ positively selected. The sequence derives from a young man in good health. Some clones in this sample may be carry-over from other donors' samples. The CDR3 nucleotides read TGCGCCAGCAGACCGACAGGGGTCACAGATACGCAGTATTTT. Protein: CASRPTGVTDTQYF.